These 7 T cell receptor beta chains came from one sample sequenced in a study of blood T cells in healthy people across ages. Primers used in a second PCR of about 7 to 12 cycles were a sample-barcoded 5' primer and a J-beta primer mix. TCRdb redid the calling of the 5' RACE reads with MiXCR, one entry per CDR3 protein. The data hold 2 million or so distinct CDR3 sequences, with just under 50% observed a single time. The sample was blood. These TCRs come from a woman in her thirties or forties in good health.

Remarks on this clonotype: A read error may produce the germline difference seen at one junction end. The chain has TRBV20-1 and TRBJ1-2; maybe TRBD1 (5 bases). The CDR3 runs to 15 residues. Germline V gene lookup returns CDR1 DFQATT and CDR2 SNEGSKA (reference sequence). CDR3 loop: CSARDEGTFQPTDAF. In DNA form, the CDR3 reads TGCAGTGCTAGAGACGAAGGGACTTTTCAACCAACGGACGCCTTC.

This clonotype has a handful of counts. This rearrangement joins TRBV4-2 to TRBJ2-1, with unresolved D. Trimming removed 6 bases from V and 4 bases from J, with 16 bases in between. The CDR3 consists of 15 residues. The germline CDR1 and CDR2 sequences are LGHNA and YNFKEQ. CDR3 nucleotides: TGTGCCAGCAGAGGGATAGACAACGCTTACAATGAGCAGTTCTTC. Translated: CASRGIDNAYNEQFF.

The chain links TRBV5-7 to TRBJ2-1; 12 bases match TRBD2. TRBV5-7 counts as an open reading frame of uncertain function. The CDR3 length is 14 residues. After removal of 7 bases from V and 5 bases from J, the junction contained 4 bases not matched to a gene. Here the CDR3 reads CASLTSGGHNEQFF. The CDR3 coding sequence is TGTGCCAGCCTGACTAGCGGGGGACACAATGAGCAGTTCTTC.

The rearrangement uses TRBV27 and TRBJ2-3, with no clear D. This CDR3 has 15 residues. Trimming pared 4 bases from V and 0 bases from J, leaving 11 bases between. Looked up from germline, CDR1 is MNHEY and CDR2 is SMNVEV (reference sequence). The CDR3 loop reads CASSSPLRSTDTQYF. CDR3 DNA sequence: TGTGCCAGCAGTTCCCCCCTGCGGAGCACAGATACGCAGTATTTT.

There are a few counts of this clonotype. This chain links TRBV7-2 with TRBJ2-1; TRBD2 matches at 8 bases. Trimming took 7 bases from V and 0 from J; bases not matched to a gene: 11. The germline V gene has CDR1 SGHTA and CDR2 FQGNSA. The CDR3 has 17 residues. CDR3 in DNA: TGTGCCAGCACCGAAGGAGCGGGGGCCCTCTCCTACAATGAGCAGTTCTTC. Amino acid sequence: CASTEGAGALSYNEQFF.

V is TRBV28 and J is TRBJ1-2; D possibly corresponds to TRBD1 (6 bases). This CDR3 spans 14 amino acids. From germline, CDR1 is MDHEN and CDR2 SYDVKM. With 6 bases removed from V and 4 bases from J, the gap between germline ends came to 15 bases. The CDR3 DNA is TGTGCCAGCAGCATCGGGACAAACGTCTATGGCTACACCTTC. It yields the protein CASSIGTNVYGYTF.

This clonotype was detected only a few times. This chain joins TRBV20-1 and TRBJ2-4; possible D gene TRBD1, 6 bases. The V end lost 6 bases, the J end lost 0 bases, and 18 bases lay between the germline ends. The germline V gene encodes CDR1 DFQATT and CDR2 SNEGSKA (reference sequence). This CDR3 comprises 16 residues. The CDR3 nucleotides are TGCAGTGCGGTACAGGGTTCCGATTTAGCCAAAAACATTCAGTACTTC. Protein: CSAVQGSDLAKNIQYF.